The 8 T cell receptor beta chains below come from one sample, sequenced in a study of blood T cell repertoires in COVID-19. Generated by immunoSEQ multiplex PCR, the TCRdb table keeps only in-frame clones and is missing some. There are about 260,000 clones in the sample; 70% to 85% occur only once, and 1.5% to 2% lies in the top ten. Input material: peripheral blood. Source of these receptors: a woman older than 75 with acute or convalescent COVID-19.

CDR3 coding DNA: TGTGCCAGTAGTCTTACCTACAGCACGGCCCAGCATTTT. Translated, it gives CASSLTYSTAQHF. V and J are TRBV19 and TRBJ1-5; D uncertain. The CDR3 has 13 amino acids. Germline CDR1 and CDR2: LNHDA and SQIVND (reference sequence). Trimming took 5 bases from V and 11 from J, leaving 16 bases between them.

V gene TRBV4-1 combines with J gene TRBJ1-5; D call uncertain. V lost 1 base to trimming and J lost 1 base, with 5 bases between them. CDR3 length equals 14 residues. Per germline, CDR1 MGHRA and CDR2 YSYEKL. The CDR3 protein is CASSQAGSNQPQHF. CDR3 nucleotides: TGCGCCAGCAGCCAAGCAGGCAGCAATCAGCCCCAGCATTTT.

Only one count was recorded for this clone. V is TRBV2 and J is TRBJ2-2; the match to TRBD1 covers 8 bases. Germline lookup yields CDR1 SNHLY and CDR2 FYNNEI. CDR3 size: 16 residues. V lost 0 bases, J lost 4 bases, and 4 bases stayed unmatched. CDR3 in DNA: TGTGCCAGCAGTGAAGCCAGGACAGGGCTCACCGGGGAGCTGTTTTTT. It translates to CASSEARTGLTGELFF.

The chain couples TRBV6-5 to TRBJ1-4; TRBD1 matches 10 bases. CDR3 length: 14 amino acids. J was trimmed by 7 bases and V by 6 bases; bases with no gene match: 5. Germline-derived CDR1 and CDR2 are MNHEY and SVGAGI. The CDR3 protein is CASSLGQGTEKLFF. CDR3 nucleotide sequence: TGTGCCAGCAGCCTGGGACAGGGGACTGAAAAACTGTTTTTT.

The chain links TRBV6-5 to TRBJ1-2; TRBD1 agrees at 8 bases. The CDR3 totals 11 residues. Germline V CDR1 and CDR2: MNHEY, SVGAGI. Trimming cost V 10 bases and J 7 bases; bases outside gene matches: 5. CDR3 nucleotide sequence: TGTGCCACACAGACAGGGGTTGGCTACACCTTC. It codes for CATQTGVGYTF.

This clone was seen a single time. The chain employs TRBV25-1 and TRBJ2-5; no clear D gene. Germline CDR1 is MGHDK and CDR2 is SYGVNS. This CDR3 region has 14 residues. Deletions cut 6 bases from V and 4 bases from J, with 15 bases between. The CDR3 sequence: CASRDRGTGETQYF. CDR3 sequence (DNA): TGTGCCAGCAGAGATCGCGGAACGGGAGAGACCCAGTACTTC.

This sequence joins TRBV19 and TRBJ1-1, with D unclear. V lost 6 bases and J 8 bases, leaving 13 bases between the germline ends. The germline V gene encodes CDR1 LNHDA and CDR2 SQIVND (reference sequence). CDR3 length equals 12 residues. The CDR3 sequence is CASRHPGGEAFF. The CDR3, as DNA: TGTGCCAGTAGGCATCCAGGAGGAGAAGCTTTCTTT.

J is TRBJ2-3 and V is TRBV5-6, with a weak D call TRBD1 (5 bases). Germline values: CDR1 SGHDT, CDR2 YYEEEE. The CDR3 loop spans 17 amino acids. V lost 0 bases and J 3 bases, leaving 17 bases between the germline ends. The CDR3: CASSLGAGSRLTDTQYF. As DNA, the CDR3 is TGTGCCAGCAGCTTGGGTGCAGGGTCCCGGCTAACAGATACGCAGTATTTT. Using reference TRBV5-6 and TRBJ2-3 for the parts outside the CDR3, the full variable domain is DAGVTQSPTHLIKTRGQQVTLRCSPKSGHDTVSWYQQALGQGPQFIFQYYEEEERQRGNFPDRFSGHQFPNYSSELNVNALLLGDSALYLCASSLGAGSRLTDTQYFGPGTRLTVL.